Below, 2 T cell receptor beta chains from the same sample are listed, as sequenced in a study of shared T cell receptors in the human thymus. The assay was immunoSEQ multiplex PCR, and TCRdb's table has in-frame clones only and misses some. The table records about 710,000 clones, around 87% of them present only once. These same data were also listed under a study on human thymus T cells.

Sequencing was done on a sample of thymocytes. These receptors all come from a boy under two years old with a congenital heart defect.

The V and J genes are TRBV2 and TRBJ1-5, with TRBD1 identical over 8 bases. This CDR3 is built from 13 residues. Losses at the gene ends were 7 bases for V and 3 bases for J; bases not matched to a gene: 2. Germline CDR1 is SNHLY and CDR2 is FYNNEI. The CDR3 DNA is TGTGCCAGCACAGGGGGCTTCAATCAGCCCCAGCATTTT. Amino acids: CASTGGFNQPQHF.

This sequence joins TRBV5-6 and TRBJ1-1; 9 bases map to TRBD1. With 4 bases clipped from V and 0 bases from J, the junction kept 7 bases outside the gene matches. The CDR3 covers 16 residues. CDR1 is SGHDT, CDR2 YYEEEE, per germline. This CDR3 reads CASSQWTGDMNTEAFF. The CDR3 DNA reads TGTGCCAGCAGCCAATGGACAGGGGACATGAACACTGAAGCTTTCTTT.